This entry lists 28 T cell receptor beta chains sequenced from one sample in a study of OX40 agonist ivuxolimab in advanced cancers. Repertoires were generated with immunoSEQ multiplex PCR, while TCRdb's copy carries only in-frame clones and drops some. The sample contains 50,000 to 85,000 clones, about 85% of which appear only once. The material sequenced was CD4+ or CD8+ T cells sorted from blood, taken in a trial of the OX40 agonist ivuxolimab. These receptors all come from an adult with an advanced solid tumor such as melanoma, head and neck, liver or kidney cancer.

The chain has TRBV19 and TRBJ1-2; D uncertain. The V end was cut by 7 bases, the J end by 3 bases, with 9 bases between. CDR1 and CDR2 from the germline V gene are LNHDA and SQIVND (reference sequence). The CDR3 length is 12 residues. The CDR3 region has the DNA TGTGCCAGTATGGACCGACACTATGGCTACACCTTC. Amino acids: CASMDRHYGYTF.

Turning to this clone: One end of the junction does not line up with germline, which may come from a read error. This chain links TRBV2 with TRBJ1-1; D is unclear. The CDR3 consists of 13 residues. Germline assignment: CDR1 SNHLY and CDR2 FYNNEI. CDR3 protein: CASKSGMNTEAFF. The CDR3 DNA is TGTGCAAGCAAATCCGGTATGAACACTGAAGCTTTCTTT.

The chain has TRBV18 and TRBJ1-3; weak D call: TRBD1 (6 bases). The germline gives CDR1 KGHSH, CDR2 LQKENI. V gave up 3 bases and J gave up 0 bases, with 9 bases separating them. The CDR3 sequence is 15 residues long. DNA for the CDR3: TGTGCCAGCTCACCCAACAGGGTCTCTGGAAACACCATATATTTT. Translation gives CASSPNRVSGNTIYF.

The chain is built from TRBV5-4 and TRBJ2-5; D gene ambiguous. This CDR3 comprises 15 residues. Germline loops: CDR1 SGHNT, CDR2 YYREEE (reference sequence). Trimming removed 0 bases from V and 4 bases from J, with 13 bases in between. The CDR3 region has the DNA TGTGCCAGCAGCTTGGTACCCCACCCCGCAGAGACCCAGTACTTC. Protein product: CASSLVPHPAETQYF.

The J gene is TRBJ1-1, the V gene TRBV11-2; D uncertain. Germline CDR1 and CDR2: SGHAT and FQNNGV. V lost 5 bases and J 3 bases, leaving 16 bases between the germline ends. This CDR3 region has 15 residues. The CDR3 coding sequence is TGTGCCAGCAGCCCTTGGGCGGGGTTCTACACTGAAGCTTTCTTT. Its protein is CASSPWAGFYTEAFF. Complete variable domain (other parts from reference TRBV11-2 and TRBJ1-1): EAGVAQSPRYKIIEKRQSVAFWCNPISGHATLYWYQQILGQGPKLLIQFQNNGVVDDSQLPKDRFSAERLKGVDSTLKIQPAKLEDSAVYLCASSPWAGFYTEAFFGQGTRLTVV.

V and J are TRBV4-2 and TRBJ2-1; D tentatively fits TRBD1 or TRBD2 (5 bases each). Germline CDR1 LGHNA, CDR2 YNFKEQ. The CDR3 has 15 amino acids. Trimming cost V 1 base and J 6 bases, with 13 bases left between them. The CDR3 sequence: CASSQVGTLVNEQFF. The CDR3 DNA is TGTGCCAGCAGCCAAGTAGGGACCCTCGTCAATGAGCAGTTCTTC.

The table lists this clone with a few counts. The chain is built from TRBV19 and TRBJ1-1; D uncertain. Trimming removed 1 base from V and 0 bases from J, with 6 bases in between. The germline gives CDR1 LNHDA, CDR2 SQIVND (reference sequence). The length of the CDR3 is 14 residues. The CDR3 DNA is TGTGCCAGTAGTATAGGGGAGGTGAACACTGAAGCTTTCTTT. It yields the protein CASSIGEVNTEAFF.

This chain connects TRBV19 to TRBJ1-1; a weak D match, TRBD1 (6 bases). V shed 5 bases and J shed 8 bases, with 12 bases lying between them. The CDR3 contains 12 residues. Germline CDR1 reads LNHDA; CDR2 reads SQIVND (reference sequence). The CDR3, as DNA: TGTGCCAGTAGTCGAGACAGGTCGGAAGCTTTCTTT. This gives the protein CASSRDRSEAFF.

The CDR3 sequence: CASSLGGESGELFF. CDR3 DNA sequence: TGTGCCAGCAGCTTAGGTGGGGAGTCCGGGGAGCTGTTTTTT. The V and J genes are TRBV11-2 and TRBJ2-2, with D perhaps matching TRBD2 (5 bases). Germline V gene lookup returns CDR1 SGHAT and CDR2 FQNNGV. The V gene lost 1 base and the J gene lost 6 bases, with 9 bases spanning the gap. The CDR3 spans 14 residues.

Here the CDR3 reads CAISVGWEQYF. CDR3 sequence (DNA): TGTGCAATCTCTGTCGGGTGGGAGCAGTACTTC. This chain uses TRBV7-2 with TRBJ2-7; no firm D call. CDR3 length: 11 residues. Germline-derived CDR1 and CDR2 are SGHTA and FQGNSA.

This clone appeared a single time. This chain joins TRBV19 and TRBJ2-5, with a tentative D call TRBD2 (5 bases). This CDR3 comprises 14 residues. V was clipped by 6 bases and J by 2 bases, with 13 bases between them. Germline V lookup: CDR1 LNHDA, CDR2 SQIVND (reference sequence). CDR3 amino acids: CASRRTGTQETQYF. CDR3 coding DNA: TGTGCCAGTAGACGGACGGGAACTCAAGAGACCCAGTACTTC.

The chain links TRBV19 to TRBJ2-2; 7 nucleotides match TRBD1. CDR3 size: 14 residues. Germline lookup yields CDR1 LNHDA and CDR2 SQIVND (reference sequence). Trimming at V came to 9 bases and at J to 7 bases, leaving 11 bases not matched to a gene. CDR3 protein: CASVDRAYVGELFF. CDR3 nucleotides: TGTGCCAGCGTCGACAGGGCCTATGTCGGGGAGCTGTTTTTT. The full variable domain, its missing parts supplied by reference TRBV19 and TRBJ2-2, is DGGITQSPKYLFRKEGQNVTLSCEQNLNHDAMYWYRQDPGQGLRLIYYSQIVNDFQKGDIAEGYSVSREKKESFPLTVTSAQKNPTAFYLCASVDRAYVGELFFGEGSRLTVL.

V is TRBV19 and J is TRBJ1-1, with TRBD1 matching 7 bases. The V gene end was trimmed by 5 bases and the J gene end by 6 bases; junction bases not matched to a gene: 9. Germline V CDR1 and CDR2: LNHDA, SQIVND (reference sequence). The CDR3 covers 14 residues. Here the CDR3 DNA reads TGTGCCAGTAGTTCTCAGGGGGAAGGGGCTGAAGCTTTCTTT. Protein sequence: CASSSQGEGAEAFF.

The chain combines TRBV2 with TRBJ2-1; TRBD1 matches 7 bases. The CDR3 is 15 residues long. The V gene's germline CDR1 is SNHLY and CDR2 FYNNEI. The V and J ends lost 6 bases and 5 bases, in that order; junction bases with no gene match: 10. CDR3 region: CASSETRGGHNEQFF. The CDR3 DNA follows: TGTGCCAGCAGCGAGACCCGAGGGGGCCACAATGAGCAGTTCTTC.

The chain joins TRBV9 to TRBJ1-5; D remains ambiguous. V lost 1 base, J lost 4 bases, and 12 bases lay in between. This CDR3 is 15 amino acids long. Germline assignment: CDR1 SGDLS and CDR2 YYNGEE. In nucleotides, the CDR3 is TGTGCCAGCAGCGTATCGGTTGGAGGGAATCAGCCCCAGCATTTT. It yields the protein CASSVSVGGNQPQHF.

The V and J genes are TRBV7-4 and TRBJ2-1; D is perhaps TRBD1 or TRBD2 (5 bases each). Trimming removed 5 bases at V and 5 bases at J, with 16 bases between. CDR1 and CDR2 from the germline V gene are SGHVT and SQSDAQ. This CDR3 spans 15 amino acids. The CDR3 loop reads CASSPPGTFNNEQFF. For the CDR3, the DNA is TGTGCCAGCAGCCCGCCCGGGACGTTTAACAATGAGCAGTTCTTC.

This chain links TRBV7-8 with TRBJ1-1, with 11 bases aligning to TRBD1. CDR1 is SGHVS and CDR2 is FQNEAQ in the germline V gene. J was trimmed by 4 bases and V by 0 bases; bases with no gene match: 7. This CDR3 is 17 amino acids long. The DNA of the CDR3 is TGTGCCAGCAGCTTAGCGGGACAGGGGGGACAGGGCACTGAAGCTTTCTTT. This sequence encodes CASSLAGQGGQGTEAFF.

The chain joins TRBV30 to TRBJ1-6, with TRBD1 identical over 8 bases. With 4 bases clipped from V and 7 bases from J, the junction kept 6 bases outside the gene matches. The CDR3 loop spans 14 amino acids. Germline lookup yields CDR1 GTSNPN and CDR2 SVGIG (reference sequence). The CDR3 region is CAWMGTGRNSPLHF. CDR3 bases: TGTGCCTGGATGGGGACAGGCCGAAATTCACCCCTCCACTTT.

This clone has only a few counts. The chain uses TRBV2 and TRBJ1-3, with D maybe TRBD1 (5 bases). The V end lost 7 bases, the J end lost 0 bases, and 10 bases lay between the germline ends. The CDR3 has 14 residues. CDR1 and CDR2 (germline): SNHLY, FYNNEI. The DNA of the CDR3 is TGTGCCAGCACGGGACGGCGCTCTGGAAACACCATATATTTT. This sequence encodes CASTGRRSGNTIYF. The complete variable domain, with remaining parts taken from reference TRBV2 and TRBJ1-3, reads EPEVTQTPSHQVTQMGQEVILRCVPISNHLYFYWYRQILGQKVEFLVSFYNNEISEKSEIFDDQFSVERPDGSNFTLKIRSTKLEDSAMYFCASTGRRSGNTIYFGEGSWLTVV.

This sequence joins TRBV28 and TRBJ1-5, with D unclear. CDR1 and CDR2 (germline): MDHEN, SYDVKM. V dropped 6 bases and J dropped 13 bases, with 16 bases sitting between them. The CDR3 sequence is 12 residues long. The CDR3: CASSTTLGSQHF. The CDR3, as DNA: TGTGCCAGCAGCACAACACTGGGATCGCAGCATTTT.

This chain uses TRBV9 with TRBJ2-7, with D unclear. This CDR3 has 12 amino acids. Trimming shortened V by 4 bases and J by 2 bases, and 7 bases separated the two germline ends. Germline CDR1 is SGDLS and CDR2 is YYNGEE. The CDR3 bases are TGTGCCAGCAGCCGGGTTCCCTACGAGCAGTACTTC. Its protein product is CASSRVPYEQYF.

The chain has TRBV5-4 and TRBJ2-7, with D unclear. In germline, CDR1 is SGHNT, CDR2 YYREEE (reference sequence). The V end was cut by 2 bases, the J end by 3 bases, with 9 bases between. The CDR3 is 13 residues long. The CDR3: CASSFDPLYEQYF. CDR3 nucleotide sequence: TGTGCCAGCAGCTTTGACCCACTCTACGAGCAGTACTTC.

V usage is TRBV14 and J usage is TRBJ2-3; 10 bases are a match to TRBD1. Germline V gene lookup returns CDR1 SGHDN and CDR2 FVKESK. V dropped 3 bases and J dropped 7; count of bases not matched to a gene: 19. The CDR3 has 19 residues. Here the CDR3 reads CASSQTTGGAWRASNTQYF. The CDR3 DNA reads as TGTGCCAGCAGCCAGACGACAGGGGGCGCGTGGCGGGCCTCTAATACGCAGTATTTT.

J is TRBJ1-5 and V is TRBV30; 9 bases fit TRBD1. The CDR3 loop spans 13 amino acids. Germline V gives CDR1 GTSNPN, CDR2 SVGIG (reference sequence). V was pared by 5 bases and J by 4 bases, with 3 bases of the junction left unmatched. The CDR3 region has the DNA TGTGCCTGGGGGGACAGGGCGAATCAGCCCCAGCATTTT. This sequence encodes CAWGDRANQPQHF.

The rearrangement links TRBV25-1 to TRBJ2-2; 7 bases fit TRBD2. CDR3 size: 14 residues. The V gene end was trimmed by 5 bases and the J gene end by 2 bases; junction bases not matched to a gene: 2. Germline lookup yields CDR1 MGHDK and CDR2 SYGVNS. The CDR3 reads CASSLGLNTGELFF. Written as DNA, the CDR3 is TGTGCCAGCAGTTTGGGACTAAACACCGGGGAGCTGTTTTTT. The full variable domain, with the rest looked up from reference TRBV25-1 and TRBJ2-2, is EADIYQTPRYLVIGTGKKITLECSQTMGHDKMYWYQQDPGMELHLIHYSYGVNSTEKGDLSSESTVSRIRTEHFPLTLESARPSHTSQYLCASSLGLNTGELFFGEGSRLTVL.

The J gene is TRBJ2-5, the V gene TRBV7-9; TRBD1 agrees at 8 bases. In germline, CDR1 is SEHNR, CDR2 FQNEAQ (reference sequence). J lost 3 bases, V lost 5 bases, and 14 bases had no gene match. The CDR3 length is 17 residues. DNA for the CDR3: TGTGCCAGCAGCCCAAGCCCCGGGACAGGAGGAAAAGAGACCCAGTACTTC. This codes for CASSPSPGTGGKETQYF.

This chain joins TRBV18 and TRBJ1-4; D is unresolved. The CDR3 runs 14 residues. With 0 bases removed from V and 0 bases from J, the gap between germline ends came to 2 bases. Germline CDR1 and CDR2: KGHSH and LQKENI. CDR3 in DNA: TGTGCCAGCTCACCACCGTCAACTAATGAAAAACTGTTTTTT. It translates to CASSPPSTNEKLFF.

The chain combines TRBV28 with TRBJ1-2; D uncertain. V was cut by 5 bases and J by 0 bases, with 10 bases left in between. This CDR3 spans 14 amino acids. In germline, CDR1 is MDHEN, CDR2 SYDVKM. The DNA of the CDR3 is TGTGCCAGCAGTACCCTCCTAACTAACTATGGCTACACCTTC. Translating gives CASSTLLTNYGYTF.